Included here is one T cell receptor (beta chain) sequence, with context. The CDR3 has 15 amino acids. V lost 0 bases and J 8 bases, leaving 15 bases between the germline ends. Germline V CDR1 and CDR2: SGDLS, YYNGEE. With random hexamers, reverse transcription was performed on about 0.45 to 1 ug of RNA. TCRdb reprocessed the immunoSEQ multiplex PCR reads with MiXCR, giving one entry per CDR3 protein. The sample records around 280,000 distinct CDR3 sequences, under 95% being singletons. The sample is drawn from a study of CD8 T cells in Susac syndrome. The receptor was derived from a human donor with multiple sclerosis. Sequencing was carried out using CD4+ T cells from PBMCs. The chain is built from TRBV9 and TRBJ2-1, with D perhaps matching TRBD2 (7 bases). DNA of the CDR3: TGTGCCAGCAGCGTAGAAGCGGGGCGGACAGATGAGCAGTTCTTC. This codes for CASSVEAGRTDEQFF.